The 2 T cell receptor beta chains below were found in one sample sequenced in a study of a mutant IDH1 vaccine in newly diagnosed glioma. Some clones are missing from TCRdb's copy, which holds only in-frame ones; the method was immunoSEQ multiplex PCR. This table holds tens of thousands of clones, approximately 65% found once. Time point of the sample: week 47, end of study. Vaccine doses each comprised 300 ug of mutant IDH1 20-mer peptide, with topical imiquimod. Their recognized antigens are unknown. Sequenced here: peripheral blood mononuclear cells (PBMCs), sampled from a glioma patient whose treatment included an IDH1 peptide vaccine. The receptor source for this set is a man aged 35-49 years with glioma. Some clones in this sample may be carry-over from other donors' samples.

Ten or more counts support this clone. The gene calls are TRBV9 and TRBJ1-2, with TRBD1 as a possible D gene (6 bases). V dropped 0 bases and J dropped 7 bases, with 16 bases sitting between them. The CDR3 sequence is 15 residues long. In germline, CDR1 is SGDLS, CDR2 YYNGEE. This CDR3 is CASSVGNPGAAGYTF. CDR3 bases: TGTGCCAGCAGCGTAGGGAACCCGGGGGCGGCTGGCTACACCTTC.

The chain recombines TRBV5-1 with TRBJ2-3, with D perhaps given as TRBD1 or TRBD2 (8 bases each). V was shortened by 4 bases and J by 2 bases, with 23 bases between the two germline ends. CDR3 length equals 18 residues. Germline CDR1 reads SGHRS; CDR2 reads YFSETQ. CDR3: CASSPRGDRILTTDTQYF. CDR3 coding DNA: TGCGCCAGCAGCCCGCGGGGGGACAGGATTCTTACCACAGATACGCAGTATTTT.